This T cell receptor (beta chain) comes out of a study of cytomegalovirus exposure and HLA in healthy donors. Study-wide findings and caveats: Presence/absence comparisons presumed near-even sequencing depth among donors. When the data were analyzed later, several of the most significant clusters appeared to be linked to common viral pathogens. Later genetic work tied a missense DCLRE1C variant to beta-chain V and J trimming.

The primer mix had 60 Vbeta and 13 Jbeta primers. TCRdb keeps only in-frame clones here, not all; method: immunoSEQ multiplex PCR. The sample is made up of 130,000 to 150,000 clones, and the top ten hold under 3.5% of it. The CDR3 loop spans 14 amino acids. Germline CDR1 SGHRS, CDR2 YFSETQ. The junction had 4 bases not matched to a gene; V was cut back by 5 bases and J by 0 bases. Of note for this clone: Antigen specificity is unknown.

Sequencing was done on a sample of PBMCs. The chain uses TRBV5-1 and TRBJ1-1, with 7 nucleotides matching TRBD1. The clonotype originates from a man in his forties in good health and CMV-seronegative. This CDR3 reads CASRRDSLNTEAFF. CDR3 nucleotides: TGCGCCAGCAGAAGGGACAGCCTGAACACTGAAGCTTTCTTT.